What follows are 3 T cell receptor beta chains derived from one specimen sequenced in a study of shared clonotypes between healthy human individuals. Produced via immunoSEQ multiplex PCR; TCRdb's table is partial and in-frame only. The sample lists a few million clones, 95% occurring once. The sequenced sample consisted of naive CD4+ T cells sorted from blood. Subset indicated: CD45RA+ positively selected. The receptors were gathered from a man younger than 30 in good health.

Worth noting for this clone: One end of the junction does not line up with germline, which may come from a read error. The chain combines TRBV7-7 with TRBJ2-5; 11 bases fit TRBD2. CDR3 length equals 15 residues. Germline values: CDR1 SSHAT, CDR2 FNYEAQ (reference sequence). The DNA of the CDR3 is TGTGCTAGCAGCCCTATAGCGGGGGGGCAAGAGACCCAGTACTTC. Translating it yields CASSPIAGGQETQYF.

The gene calls are TRBV5-1 and TRBJ1-1, with D perhaps matching TRBD1 (6 bases). Germline V CDR1 and CDR2: SGHRS, YFSETQ. The CDR3 loop spans 17 amino acids. The germline V and J ends were trimmed by 2 bases and 0 bases, with 17 bases remaining between them. The DNA of the CDR3 is TGCGCCAGCAGCTTATGGGGGCAAAGGGCTATGAACACTGAAGCTTTCTTT. Encoded protein: CASSLWGQRAMNTEAFF.

CDR3 amino acids: CASNLDGLGRAQYF. The CDR3 nucleotides are TGTGCCAGCAACCTAGACGGTCTGGGGAGAGCGCAGTATTTT. The V call is TRBV28, the J call TRBJ2-3; perhaps TRBD2 as D (5 bases). Trimming shortened V by 7 bases and J by 10 bases, and 21 bases separated the two germline ends. Germline-derived CDR1 and CDR2 are MDHEN and SYDVKM. The CDR3 sequence is 14 residues long.